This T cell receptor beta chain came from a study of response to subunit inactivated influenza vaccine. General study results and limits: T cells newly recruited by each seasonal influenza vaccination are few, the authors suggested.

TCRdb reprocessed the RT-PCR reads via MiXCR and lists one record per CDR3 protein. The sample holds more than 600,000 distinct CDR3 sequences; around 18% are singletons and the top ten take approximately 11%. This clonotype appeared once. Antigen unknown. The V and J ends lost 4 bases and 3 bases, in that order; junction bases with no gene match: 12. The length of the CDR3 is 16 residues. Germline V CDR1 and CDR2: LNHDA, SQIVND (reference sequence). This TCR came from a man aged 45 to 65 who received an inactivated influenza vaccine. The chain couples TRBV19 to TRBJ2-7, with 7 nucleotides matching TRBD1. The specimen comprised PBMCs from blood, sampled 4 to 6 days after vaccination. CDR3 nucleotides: TGTGCCAGTAGTAGGGACCCGGGACCAGGGGGCTACGAGCAGTACTTC. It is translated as CASSRDPGPGGYEQYF.